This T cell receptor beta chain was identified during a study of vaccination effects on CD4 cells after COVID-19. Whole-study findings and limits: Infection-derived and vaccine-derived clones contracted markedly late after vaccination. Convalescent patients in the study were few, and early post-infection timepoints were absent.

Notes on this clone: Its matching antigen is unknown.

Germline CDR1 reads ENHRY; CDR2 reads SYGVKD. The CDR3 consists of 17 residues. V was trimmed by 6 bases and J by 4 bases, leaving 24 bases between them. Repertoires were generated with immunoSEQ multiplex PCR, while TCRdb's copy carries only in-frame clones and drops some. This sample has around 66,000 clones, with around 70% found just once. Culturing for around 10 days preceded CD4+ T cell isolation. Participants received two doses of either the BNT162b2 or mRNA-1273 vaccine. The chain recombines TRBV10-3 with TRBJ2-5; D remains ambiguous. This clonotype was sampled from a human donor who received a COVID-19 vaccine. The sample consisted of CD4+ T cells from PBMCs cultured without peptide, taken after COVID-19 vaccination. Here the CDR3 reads CAISDTVGTRRVETQYF. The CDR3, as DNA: TGTGCCATCAGCGATACGGTAGGAACCCGAAGGGTAGAGACCCAGTACTTC.